This entry lists 21 T cell receptor beta chains sequenced from one sample in a study of CD8+CD57+ T cells in acquired aplastic anemia. TCR beta VDJ and CDR3 were profiled, and genomic DNA was the template. Each CDR3 protein is one row after TCRdb ran MiXCR on the reads. The table includes about 190,000 distinct CDR3 sequences, 50% to 55% detected once. What was sequenced was sorted CD4+, CD8+, or CD8+CD57+ T cells (not recorded which) from PBMCs. These receptors were obtained from a human donor in good health, serving as a control.

The rearrangement links TRBV20-1 to TRBJ2-3; D assignment may be TRBD1 or TRBD2 (6 bases each). Deletions cut 2 bases from V and 2 bases from J, with 8 bases between. This CDR3 has 13 amino acids. Germline V gene data show CDR1 as DFQATT and CDR2 as SNEGSKA (reference sequence). CDR3: CSARWGATDTQYF. The DNA for the CDR3 is TGCAGTGCTAGATGGGGGGCCACAGATACGCAGTATTTT.

This clonotype was counted ten times or more. The chain has TRBV7-8 and TRBJ1-4; D unresolved. Trimming took off 5 bases at V and 11 bases at J, with 12 bases between the two ends. There are 12 residues in the CDR3. The germline V gene has CDR1 SGHVS and CDR2 FQNEAQ. The CDR3 DNA sequence: TGTGCCAGCAGCAGTCAGGTTCAGAAACTGTTTTTT. As protein: CASSSQVQKLFF.

J is TRBJ1-2 and V is TRBV7-9; possible D gene TRBD1, 6 bases. Deletions cut 9 bases from V and 2 bases from J, with 19 bases between. Germline CDR1 is SEHNR and CDR2 is FQNEAQ (reference sequence). This CDR3 comprises 15 residues. The CDR3 protein is CASSIDGGGNYGYTF. The DNA of the CDR3 is TGTGCCAGTAGTATCGATGGGGGCGGGAACTATGGCTACACCTTC.

For the CDR3, the DNA is TGCGCCAGCAACGACTTTCCGGGGGACAGGAGCTACGAGCAGTACTTC. The encoded protein is CASNDFPGDRSYEQYF. J is TRBJ2-7 and V is TRBV5-1; the match to TRBD1 covers 8 bases. V lost 6 bases and J lost 3; bases outside the gene matches: 14. The CDR3 is 16 residues long. Germline V gene sequence: CDR1 SGHRS, CDR2 YFSETQ.

With respect to this clonotype: Since a much larger clone is just one base distant, this may be a read error. The chain joins TRBV6-5 to TRBJ1-2; D unclear. V was shortened by 6 bases and J by 6 bases, with 20 bases between the two germline ends. This CDR3 is built from 15 residues. Germline V gene lookup returns CDR1 MNHEY and CDR2 SVGAGI. CDR3 sequence reads: CASSFIDRLRDGYTF. In DNA, the CDR3 is TGTGCCAGCAGCTTTATCGACCGGCTTAGGGATGGCTACACCTTC.

The chain carries TRBV2 and TRBJ1-5, with 8 bases lining up with TRBD1. This CDR3 is built from 15 residues. Per the germline V gene, CDR1 is SNHLY and CDR2 is FYNNEI. Trimming removed 6 bases from V and 3 bases from J; junction bases left unmatched: 7. The CDR3: CASSERTGHNQPQHF. In DNA, the CDR3 is TGTGCCAGCAGCGAAAGGACAGGGCACAATCAGCCCCAGCATTTT. Filled out from reference TRBV2 and TRBJ1-5, the complete variable domain reads EPEVTQTPSHQVTQMGQEVILRCVPISNHLYFYWYRQILGQKVEFLVSFYNNEISEKSEIFDDQFSVERPDGSNFTLKIRSTKLEDSAMYFCASSERTGHNQPQHFGDGTRLSIL.

The rearrangement joins TRBV12-3 or TRBV12-4 to TRBJ2-7, with D hard to call. CDR3 length equals 12 residues. Trimming removed 4 bases from V and 6 bases from J, with 10 bases in between. This CDR3 reads CASSSTTGEQYF. The CDR3 DNA is TGTGCCAGCAGTTCGACCACGGGCGAGCAGTACTTC.

V and J are TRBV2 and TRBJ1-1; possible D gene TRBD1, 5 bases. Trimming cost V 6 bases and J 3 bases, with 11 bases left between them. Germline V gene sequence: CDR1 SNHLY, CDR2 FYNNEI. The length of the CDR3 is 13 residues. The CDR3 reads CASSRTMDTEAFF. In nucleotides, the CDR3 is TGTGCCAGCAGCCGGACAATGGACACTGAAGCTTTCTTT.

In the case of this clonotype: A much larger clone differs by one base, so this may be a read error. V and J are TRBV6-5 and TRBJ2-7; D possibly matches TRBD1 or TRBD2 (5 bases each). V gave up 0 bases and J gave up 6 bases, with 18 bases separating them. The CDR3 runs 16 residues. Per the germline V gene, CDR1 is MNHEY and CDR2 is SVGAGI. This CDR3 reads CASSYSFGAGSREQYF. The CDR3 bases are TGTGCCAGCAGTTACTCTTTCGGGGCAGGGAGTCGCGAGCAGTACTTC.

Comment on this clonotype: This may come from a read error, since a much larger clone is one base off. The chain uses TRBV7-7 and TRBJ2-5; the match to TRBD1 covers 11 bases. V lost 4 bases to trimming and J lost 5 bases; unmatched junction nucleotides: 6. The CDR3 is made up of 15 amino acids. Germline CDR1 and CDR2: SSHAT and FNYEAQ (reference sequence). The CDR3: CASSSGDRGFETQYF. In DNA, the CDR3 is TGTGCCAGCAGCTCAGGGGACAGGGGGTTCGAGACCCAGTACTTC.

The chain is built from TRBV10-3 and TRBJ1-2; TRBD1 aligns across 12 bases. The CDR3 length is 16 residues. With 8 bases clipped from V and 8 bases from J, the junction kept 15 bases outside the gene matches. From germline, CDR1 is ENHRY and CDR2 SYGVKD. Here the CDR3 DNA reads TGTGCCATCGGTGGCAAGACCGGGACAGGGGGCGAGGGCTACACCTTC. Protein sequence: CAIGGKTGTGGEGYTF.

V usage is TRBV2 and J usage is TRBJ1-6; 8 bases align to TRBD1. This CDR3 has 15 amino acids. The germline V gene has CDR1 SNHLY and CDR2 FYNNEI. J gave up 7 bases and V 6 bases, and 8 bases lay outside the gene matches. The CDR3 DNA reads as TGTGCCAGCAGCAAGCTGACAGGGGAGAATTCACCCCTCCACTTT. Protein sequence: CASSKLTGENSPLHF.

This clonotype was seen a handful of times. The rearrangement joins TRBV6-2 or TRBV6-3 to TRBJ2-5; D unclear. CDR1 MNHEY and CDR2 SVGEGT come from the germline V gene. Trimming removed 6 bases at V and 2 bases at J, with 7 bases between. The CDR3 runs to 12 residues. The CDR3: CASSTLQETQYF. In nucleotides, the CDR3 is TGTGCCAGCAGCACCTTACAAGAGACCCAGTACTTC.

This clonotype occurred a few times. This rearrangement joins TRBV20-1 to TRBJ2-7, with TRBD2 matching 10 bases. CDR3 length: 14 amino acids. Germline CDR1 reads DFQATT; CDR2 reads SNEGSKA (reference sequence). V shed 0 bases, J shed 5 bases, and the junction held 4 bases outside the gene matches. In DNA form, the CDR3 reads TGCAGTGCTAGAGAGCCGGGACTAGCGAACGAGCAGTACTTC. Amino acids: CSAREPGLANEQYF.

This clonotype has ten or more counts. The rearrangement links TRBV20-1 to TRBJ1-1, with D maybe TRBD1 (6 bases). V shed 6 bases and J shed 4 bases, with 18 bases lying between them. The CDR3 length is 14 residues. Germline CDR1 reads DFQATT; CDR2 reads SNEGSKA (reference sequence). This CDR3 is CSANTQGRRTEAFF. CDR3 DNA sequence: TGCAGTGCGAATACACAGGGTAGGCGCACTGAAGCTTTCTTT.

V usage is TRBV15 and J usage is TRBJ1-6; D is possibly TRBD1 (5 bases). Trimming left V 0 bases short and J 6 bases short, with 9 bases between. The CDR3 covers 15 residues. CDR1 is LNHNV, CDR2 YYDKDF, per germline (reference sequence). The DNA of the CDR3 is TGTGCCACCAGCAGAGATAAGGGGTTTAATTCACCCCTCCACTTT. Translation gives CATSRDKGFNSPLHF. Full variable domain (outside the CDR3, taken from reference TRBV15 and TRBJ1-6): DAMVIQNPRYQVTQFGKPVTLSCSQTLNHNVMYWYQQKSSQAPKLLFHYYDKDFNNEADTPDNFQSRRPNTSFCFLDIRSPGLGDTAMYLCATSRDKGFNSPLHFGNGTRLTVT.

This clonotype was counted once. The gene calls are TRBV7-2 and TRBJ2-7, with 10 bases fitting TRBD2. This CDR3 has 15 residues. V lost 4 bases, J lost 5 bases, and 8 bases stayed unmatched. CDR1 and CDR2 (germline): SGHTA, FQGNSA. The CDR3 region is CASSSGLASTHEQYF. The CDR3 DNA is TGTGCCAGCAGCTCGGGACTAGCGAGTACCCACGAGCAGTACTTC.

This clonotype was picked up many times. This CDR3 reads CSVLGTGNEKLFF. The CDR3 DNA sequence: TGCAGCGTTTTAGGGACAGGGAATGAAAAACTGTTTTTT. The chain is built from TRBV29-1 and TRBJ1-4; 9 bases map to TRBD1. Germline V CDR1 and CDR2: SQVTM, ANQGSEA. This CDR3 has 13 residues. V trimming: 5 bases; J trimming: 5 bases; junction bases outside the gene matches: 3.

This chain links TRBV7-6 with TRBJ2-7; 7 bases fit TRBD2. V shed 2 bases, J shed 5 bases, and the junction held 6 bases outside the gene matches. Germline V gene lookup returns CDR1 SGHVS and CDR2 FNYEAQ. This CDR3 has 14 residues. CDR3 loop: CASSLSGKVNEQYF. Written as DNA, the CDR3 is TGTGCCAGCAGCTTAAGCGGGAAAGTCAACGAGCAGTACTTC.

The chain combines TRBV9 with TRBJ1-2; tentatively, D is TRBD1 (6 bases). V was trimmed by 3 bases and J by 6 bases, leaving 15 bases between them. This CDR3 has 14 amino acids. Germline V gene data show CDR1 as SGDLS and CDR2 as YYNGEE. CDR3 DNA: TGTGCCAGCAGCGCTTTAACCGGGACACATGGCTACACCTTC. This encodes CASSALTGTHGYTF.

The gene calls are TRBV7-2 and TRBJ2-7; no reliable D call. V lost 3 bases to trimming and J lost 1 base, with 7 bases between them. The V gene's germline CDR1 is SGHTA and CDR2 FQGNSA. The CDR3 contains 13 residues. The CDR3 nucleotides are TGTGCCAGCAGCTTCAGTGGGTCCTACGAGCAGTACTTC. As protein: CASSFSGSYEQYF.